The 11 T cell receptor beta chains listed next were all sequenced from one sample in a study of molecular identifiers for immune sequencing clone quantification. MiXCR, applied by TCRdb to the PCR reads, yields one record per CDR3 protein. The sample yields under 650,000 distinct CDR3 sequences, 15% to 20% seen once. The material sequenced was naive CD8+ T cells from blood, with Jurkat cell RNA spiked in. Noted subset: FACS-sorted CD8+CD4-CCR7+CD45RA+ naive T cells. The receptors stem from a human donor in good health. Some libraries in this study had Jurkat cell RNA spiked in.

There are many counts of this clonotype. The genes are TRBV3-1 and TRBJ2-1, with D hard to call. In germline, CDR1 is LGHDT, CDR2 YNNKEL (reference sequence). The CDR3 loop spans 13 amino acids. Deletions cut 0 bases from V and 10 bases from J, with 10 bases between. The CDR3 bases are TGTGCCAGCAGCCAAGATAGTCCCAGGGAGCAGTTCTTC. This translates into CASSQDSPREQFF.

This chain connects TRBV6-6 to TRBJ2-2; TRBD2 aligns across 8 bases. CDR1 and CDR2 (germline): MNHNY, SVGAGI (reference sequence). Unmatched junction bases numbered 9, after V lost 8 bases and J lost 4 bases. The CDR3 is made up of 15 amino acids. CDR3 residues: CASGSGLGTTGELFF. The CDR3 DNA follows: TGTGCCAGCGGGTCGGGACTAGGGACCACCGGGGAGCTGTTTTTT.

This clonotype was observed a handful of times. The V gene is TRBV27, the J gene TRBJ2-7; TRBD2 matches at 12 bases. CDR1 is MNHEY and CDR2 is SMNVEV in the germline V gene (reference sequence). The ends lost 0 bases at V and 7 bases at J; junction bases unmatched: 1. The CDR3 extends over 14 amino acids. CDR3 protein: CASSLSGLAGEQYF. The CDR3 DNA reads TGTGCCAGCAGTTTATCCGGACTAGCGGGGGAGCAGTACTTC.

Of note for this clonotype: This could be a read error, since a much larger clone is one nucleotide away. This chain links TRBV28 with TRBJ1-1, with unresolved D. Per the germline V gene, CDR1 is MDHEN and CDR2 is SYDVKM. The CDR3 totals 17 residues. The CDR3 sequence: CAGSPRGWVGLNTEAFF. In DNA, the CDR3 is TGTGCCGGCAGTCCTCGAGGGTGGGTCGGCCTGAACACTGAAGCTTTCTTT. Full variable domain (outside the CDR3, taken from reference TRBV28 and TRBJ1-1): DVKVTQSSRYLVKRTGEKVFLECVQDMDHENMFWYRQDPGLGLRLIYFSYDVKMKEKGDIPEGYSVSREKKERFSLILESASTNQTSMYLCAGSPRGWVGLNTEAFFGQGTRLTVV.

About this clonotype: This may be a read error, as it is one base from a much larger clone. The chain has TRBV20-1 and TRBJ2-7; tentatively, D is TRBD1 (6 bases). The CDR3 loop spans 15 amino acids. The germline CDR1 and CDR2 sequences are DFQATT and SNEGSKA (reference sequence). CDR3 DNA sequence: TGCAGTGCTAGAGCTTCCGGGACAAGCTCCTACGAGCAGCACTTC. It encodes CSARASGTSSYEQHF.

Concerning this clonotype itself: A clone one base away is much larger, so this may be a read error. The CDR3 sequence is CASSLGTSGMSGLEAQYF. The CDR3 coding sequence is TGTGCCAGCAGCTTAGGGACTAGCGGGATGTCAGGGTTAGAGGCCCAGTACTTC. The chain recombines TRBV7-3 with TRBJ2-5; TRBD2 matches at 13 bases. The CDR3 is 18 residues long. The germline V gene has CDR1 SGHTA and CDR2 FQGTGA.

The sample holds many counts of this clonotype. V gene TRBV4-3 combines with J gene TRBJ2-4; the match to TRBD1 covers 7 bases. The length of the CDR3 is 18 residues. Looked up from germline, CDR1 is LGHNA and CDR2 is YSLEER. V dropped 0 bases and J dropped 0; count of bases not matched to a gene: 8. CDR3 residues: CASSQERSWTGAKNIQYF. In nucleotides, the CDR3 is TGCGCCAGCAGCCAAGAAAGAAGTTGGACAGGAGCCAAAAACATTCAGTACTTC.

This clonotype occurred a few times. A much bigger clone sits one base away, suggesting this may be a read error. The CDR3 ends on some other residue instead of the conserved phenylalanine or tryptophan, so this is likely a read error. The chain is built from TRBV7-2 and TRBJ2-5; 7 nucleotides line up with TRBD2. The CDR3 extends over 18 amino acids. V dropped 1 base and J dropped 0; count of bases not matched to a gene: 11. Germline loops: CDR1 SGHTA, CDR2 FQGNSA. CDR3 residues: CASSLERGVGRYQETQYL. The CDR3 DNA follows: TGTGCCAGCAGCTTAGAAAGGGGCGTCGGGAGGTACCAAGAGACCCAGTACCTC.

In its sample, this clonotype was seen many times. This chain joins TRBV4-2 and TRBJ2-3, with D unclear. CDR3 length: 16 residues. Germline values: CDR1 LGHNA, CDR2 YNFKEQ. V dropped 1 base and J dropped 2 bases, with 13 bases sitting between them. As DNA, the CDR3 is TGTGCCAGCAGCCAAGTCGAAGCCGTCCCCACAGATACGCAGTATTTT. Translation: CASSQVEAVPTDTQYF.

This chain joins TRBV6-5 and TRBJ1-4; D possibly corresponds to TRBD1 (6 bases). Germline CDR1 is MNHEY and CDR2 is SVGAGI. With 2 bases removed from V and 6 bases from J, the gap between germline ends came to 13 bases. This CDR3 has 15 amino acids. The CDR3: CASSYLGGADEKLFF. Written as DNA, the CDR3 is TGTGCCAGCAGTTACCTTGGGGGGGCGGATGAAAAACTGTTTTTT.

This clonotype has a count of ten or more. J is TRBJ2-3 and V is TRBV9; 8 bases line up with TRBD2. Trimming cost V 1 base and J 4 bases; bases outside gene matches: 8. Looked up from germline, CDR1 is SGDLS and CDR2 is YYNGEE. The CDR3 length is 16 residues. CDR3 loop: CASSVPEAGVADTQYF. CDR3 DNA: TGTGCCAGCAGCGTACCCGAAGCGGGAGTCGCAGATACGCAGTATTTT.